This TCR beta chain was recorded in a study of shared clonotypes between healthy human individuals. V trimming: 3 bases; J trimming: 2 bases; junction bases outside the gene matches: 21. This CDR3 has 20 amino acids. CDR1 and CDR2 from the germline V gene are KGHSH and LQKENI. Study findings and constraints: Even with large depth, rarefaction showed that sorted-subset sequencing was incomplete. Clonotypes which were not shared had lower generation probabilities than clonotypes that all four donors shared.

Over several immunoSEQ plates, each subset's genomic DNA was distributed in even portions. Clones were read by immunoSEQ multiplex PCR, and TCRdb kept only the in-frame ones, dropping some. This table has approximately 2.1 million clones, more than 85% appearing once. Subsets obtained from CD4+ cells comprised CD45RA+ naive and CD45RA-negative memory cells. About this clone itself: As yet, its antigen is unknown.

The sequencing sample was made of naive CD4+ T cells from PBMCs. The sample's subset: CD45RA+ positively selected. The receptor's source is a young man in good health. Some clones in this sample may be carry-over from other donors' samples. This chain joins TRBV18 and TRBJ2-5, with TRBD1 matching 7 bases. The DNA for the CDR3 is TGTGCCAGCTCACCCACCAACCAGATCGGACAGGTGCTAGGGCAAGAGACCCAGTACTTC. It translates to CASSPTNQIGQVLGQETQYF.